This TCR beta chain emerged from a study of T cell responses to AZD1222 COVID-19 vaccine. Findings and limits, study-wide: AZD1222 recipients seropositive at baseline numbered only 5 to 7.

Clones were read by immunoSEQ multiplex PCR, and TCRdb kept only the in-frame ones, dropping some. The profile shows about 76,000 clones, 88% of them singletons. Concerning this clone: The antigen is undetermined.

This TCR was recovered from an adult in good health. The input for sequencing was peripheral blood, taken on day 0 of MenACWY control vaccination.

For the CDR3, the DNA is TGTGCCAGCAGTTCGGGAGTCGGCAACGAGCAGTACTTC. Translating it yields CASSSGVGNEQYF. The chain recombines TRBV6-2 or TRBV6-3 with TRBJ2-7; D possibly corresponds to TRBD2 (6 bases). Trimming stripped 4 bases from V and 5 bases from J, with 12 bases between. This CDR3 is 13 amino acids long. Per the germline V gene, CDR1 is MNHEY and CDR2 is SVGEGT.